The T cell receptor (beta chain) under discussion was sequenced for a study of T cell repertoires in cytomegalovirus infection. Overall study results and limits: Cumulative frequency of public TCR beta families picked out carriers of CMV plus the relevant HLA.

TCRdb independently ran MiXCR on the reads; one entry per CDR3 protein. The sample carries approximately 130,000 distinct CDR3 sequences, roughly a quarter recorded once. As regards this clonotype: Its antigen is still unknown.

CDR1 is MGHRA and CDR2 is YSYEKL in the germline V gene. V gave up 1 base and J gave up 1 base, with 15 bases separating them. The CDR3 loop spans 17 amino acids. This TCR came from a human donor in good health (CMV status not recorded). Some clones in this sample may be carry-over from other donors' samples. V usage is TRBV4-1 and J usage is TRBJ2-3, with D maybe TRBD1 (5 bases). The sample comprised PBMCs, sequenced either directly or after in vitro stimulation (not recorded which). The CDR3 DNA reads TGCGCCAGCAGCCAAGTAGGGGCACAGGCCCGCACAGATACGCAGTATTTT. Protein sequence: CASSQVGAQARTDTQYF.